This T cell receptor beta chain appears in the sequencing data of a study of blood T cells in healthy people across ages. General observations from the study: Higher diversity, along with more naive CD4+ cells, distinguished long-lived donors from aged donors.

Regarding this clonotype: Its target is not known. One end of the junction is discordant with germline, which a read error may explain.

A second PCR, run for roughly 7 to 12 cycles, used a sample-barcoded 5' primer plus a J-beta primer mix. Per sample, CDR3-containing paired-end reads numbered at least 2.5 million. TCRdb independently ran MiXCR on the 5' RACE reads; one entry per CDR3 protein. The top ten clones hold about 22% of a sample with around 940,000 distinct CDR3 sequences, 51% of them seen once. CDR3 length: 14 residues. From germline, CDR1 is SGHRS and CDR2 YFSETQ. The chain joins TRBV5-1 to TRBJ2-5; unclear D gene. Specimen: blood. This receptor was obtained from a woman aged 60-75 years in good health. The CDR3 region has the DNA TGCGCCAGCAGCCTGGTTGGTCCAGGCTACGAGCAGAACTTC. This codes for CASSLVGPGYEQNF.